The rows below give T cell receptor beta chains drawn from one sample of a study of cytomegalovirus exposure and HLA in healthy donors. The table came from immunoSEQ multiplex PCR; TCRdb's copy has only in-frame clones and leaves some out. The data show about 140,000 clones, about 91% seen once. The sequencing input was PBMCs. The receptors here all came from a woman between 18 and 29 years old in good health and CMV-seropositive. Both conserved end residues are part of each CDR3. The D gene is left open where the match is weak. Clone size is not always given. Where it is, it says once, few, many or a class for expanded clones.

cdr3_nt cdr3_aa j_call v_call clone_size d_call
TGTGCCAGCAGCCCCCAGGGGGGTATCGGGGAGCTGTTTTTT CASSPQGGIGELFF TRBJ2-2 TRBV11-3 - -
TGTGCCAGTAGTGGACAGGGCTGGGAGACCCAGTACTTC CASSGQGWETQYF TRBJ2-5 TRBV19 - TRBD1
TGCAGCGTCCAATCACAGGGTTTAGGGTCTTTCTTT CSVQSQGLGSFF TRBJ1-1 TRBV29-1 - -
TGTGCCAGCACTACCCGGGACAGGGTGCCCTCTGGGGCCAACGTCCTGACTTTC CASTTRDRVPSGANVLTF TRBJ2-6 TRBV7-9 once TRBD1
- CASSTSAGYRDTQYF TRBJ2-3 TRBV7-3 - -
TGTGCCAGCAGCTCCGACATCTCGGGGGACAGACGCTATGGCTACACCTTC CASSSDISGDRRYGYTF TRBJ1-2 TRBV7-9 - TRBD1
TGTGCCAGCAGTGAAGCGCTTCGGGCTAGCGGTAATACGCAGTATTTT CASSEALRASGNTQYF TRBJ2-3 TRBV6-1 - TRBD2
TGTGCCAGCAGCCTTACAGGGGGCGATCAGCCCCAGCATTTT CASSLTGGDQPQHF TRBJ1-5 TRBV7-9 - TRBD1
TGTGCCAGCAGTTTATTGCCCGGGACAGGGGGGGGCTACACCTTC CASSLLPGTGGGYTF TRBJ1-2 TRBV28 once TRBD1
TGTGCCAGCAGTACACTAAGTTCACCCCTCCACTTT CASSTLSSPLHF TRBJ1-6 TRBV6-6 - -
TGTGCCAGCAGCTTAGATCCCCGGGGAAAAAATTCACCCCTCCACTTT CASSLDPRGKNSPLHF TRBJ1-6 TRBV7-3 - -
TGTGCCAGCAGTGACGGGGGACAGGGGGCAGATACGCAGTATTTT CASSDGGQGADTQYF TRBJ2-3 TRBV2 - TRBD1
TGTGCCAGCTTTGCCAGGGGGGCTGCCGGCTACACCTTC CASFARGAAGYTF TRBJ1-2 TRBV28 - TRBD1
TGTGCCAGCAGTTACTCTCAGGAAAATGAGCAGTTCTTC CASSYSQENEQFF TRBJ2-1 TRBV6-5 once -
TGTGCCTGGACTCCGGGGACAGGGTTCTACGAGCAGTACTTC CAWTPGTGFYEQYF TRBJ2-7 TRBV30 - TRBD1
TGTGCCAGCAGCGTAGTCCCCAGGGCAGATACGCAGTATTTT CASSVVPRADTQYF TRBJ2-3 TRBV9 once -
TGTGCCAGCAGTGAAACGTGGACTAGCGGGGGCCAGAGCACAGATACGCAGTATTTT CASSETWTSGGQSTDTQYF TRBJ2-3 TRBV6-1 - TRBD2
TGTGCCAGCAGCAAAGATGCGGACAAGTCTGAAGCTTTCTTT CASSKDADKSEAFF TRBJ1-1 TRBV21-1 - -
TGCAGCGTTGGACCTGGAGGTGGAGATACGCAGTATTTT CSVGPGGGDTQYF TRBJ2-3 TRBV29-1 - -
TGTGCCAGCAGCTCCGCGACTAGCACAGATACGCAGTATTTT CASSSATSTDTQYF TRBJ2-3 TRBV5-4 - -
TGTGCCACCAGCAGTCCCGGGACAGGGATGTACGAGCAGTACTTC CATSSPGTGMYEQYF TRBJ2-7 TRBV15 - TRBD1
TGTGCCAGCAGTTTGGCTTATGGCTACACCTTC CASSLAYGYTF TRBJ1-2 TRBV28 - -
TGTGCCAGCAGACAGCCCGGGACAGGTGAAGCTTTCTTT CASRQPGTGEAFF TRBJ1-1 TRBV6-5 - TRBD1
TGCGCCAGCAGCTTCGGGGGGGCAGACACTGAAGCTTTCTTT CASSFGGADTEAFF TRBJ1-1 TRBV5-1 - -
TGTGCCAGCAGCTTGGCCCTGAACACCGGGGAGCTGTTTTTT CASSLALNTGELFF TRBJ2-2 TRBV5-6 - -
TGTGCCAGCAGTGAGACCTTTTCCGGGACAGGGAAGGACTATGGCTACACCTTC CASSETFSGTGKDYGYTF TRBJ1-2 TRBV2 - TRBD1
TGTGCCAGCAGCGAGGGGACAGGGAGGCAGCCCCAGCATTTT CASSEGTGRQPQHF TRBJ1-5 TRBV9 - TRBD1
TGTGCCAGCAGTCCCTCACGGGAGAACACTGAAGCTTTCTTT CASSPSRENTEAFF TRBJ1-1 TRBV28 - -